The 10 T cell receptor beta chains listed next were all sequenced from one sample in a study of regulatory T cells in long-lasting Graves disease. The time point denotes: newly diagnosed GD, antithyroid drugs for less than 3 months. TCR sequences were obtained from RNA taken from PBMCs. Construction of the TCR beta libraries employed iRepertoire HTBI primers in conjunction with Arm-PCR of CDR3 regions. Each CDR3 protein gets one entry after TCRdb re-called the multiplex PCR reads with MiXCR. The repertoire includes 450,000 to 500,000 distinct CDR3 sequences, roughly 15% of them detected once, and more than 10% sits in the top ten. These records were also assigned to another study, of T cells in Graves' hyperthyroidism and ophthalmopathy.

Sequencing was performed on peripheral blood mononuclear cells (PBMCs), taken at new diagnosis, from a patient treated with antithyroid drugs. These receptors were obtained from a man aged 35-49 years with Graves disease.

This clonotype was seen more than once but under ten times. The junction does not match germline at one end; this may be a read error. The DNA of the CDR3 is TGTGCCAGCAGTTCGGGACAGAGTAAGTTAGTCTTC. Protein: CASSSGQSKLVF. The chain has TRBV6-2 or TRBV6-3 and TRBJ2-1, with TRBD1 matching over 7 bases. This CDR3 has 12 residues. CDR1 MNHEY and CDR2 SVGEGT come from the germline V gene.

This clonotype was seen at least ten times. This sequence joins TRBV24-1 and TRBJ2-2; TRBD1 aligns across 7 bases. Germline values: CDR1 KGHDR, CDR2 SFDVKD. The CDR3 is made up of 16 amino acids. The V and J ends lost 3 bases and 6 bases, in that order; junction bases with no gene match: 9. CDR3 residues: CATSDPYRGRSGELFF. In DNA, the CDR3 is TGTGCCACCAGTGATCCCTACAGGGGAAGGTCCGGGGAGCTGTTTTTT.

This clonotype was seen ten or more times. This sequence joins TRBV6-1 and TRBJ2-7, with D possibly being TRBD1 (7 bases). The CDR3 is 13 amino acids. CDR1 and CDR2 from the germline V gene are MNHNS and SASEGT. V was shortened by 10 bases and J by 3 bases, with 16 bases between the two germline ends. CDR3 bases: TGTGCCACCTCGGGGGACAGAGACTACGAGCAGTACTTC. This translates into CATSGDRDYEQYF.

CDR3 residues: CASSQEGGTASPQHF. The CDR3, as DNA: TGTGCCAGCAGCCAAGAAGGCGGGACCGCGAGCCCCCAGCATTTT. This chain joins TRBV4-2 and TRBJ1-5; maybe TRBD1 (5 bases). V lost 0 bases and J lost 10, with 16 bases in between. Germline CDR1 and CDR2: LGHNA and YNFKEQ. The CDR3 runs 15 residues.

The rearrangement joins TRBV2 to TRBJ1-5; 7 bases align to TRBD1. CDR3 size: 16 residues. Losses at the gene ends were 5 bases for V and 0 bases for J; bases not matched to a gene: 7. Germline V gene lookup returns CDR1 SNHLY and CDR2 FYNNEI. CDR3 protein: CASSSTGVYSNQPQHF. The CDR3 DNA reads TGTGCCAGCAGTAGCACAGGGGTCTATAGCAATCAGCCCCAGCATTTT.

The V call is TRBV12-3 or TRBV12-4, the J call TRBJ1-3; D may be TRBD1 (5 bases). Trimming took 5 bases from V and 0 from J, leaving 11 bases between them. This CDR3 has 15 residues. CDR3 sequence reads: CASSPGPSSGNTIYF. In DNA form, the CDR3 reads TGTGCCAGCAGTCCGGGGCCTAGCTCTGGAAACACCATATATTTT.

The table lists this clonotype with many counts. The chain combines TRBV27 with TRBJ2-3; 10 nucleotides match TRBD2. The V gene end was trimmed by 5 bases and the J gene end by 0 bases; junction bases not matched to a gene: 11. The CDR3 runs to 18 residues. The germline gives CDR1 MNHEY, CDR2 SMNVEV (reference sequence). The CDR3 bases are TGTGCCAGCAGTCCAACGCACCTAGCGGGGGTTAGCACAGATACGCAGTATTTT. Protein: CASSPTHLAGVSTDTQYF.

This clonotype was seen repeatedly, ten times or more. This sequence joins TRBV12-3 or TRBV12-4 and TRBJ1-5; D uncertain. CDR3 size: 13 residues. Trimming left V 9 bases short and J 4 bases short, with 13 bases between. CDR3 sequence: CASRRGGNQPQHF. The CDR3, as DNA: TGTGCCAGTCGGAGAGGAGGGAATCAGCCCCAGCATTTT.

The rearrangement joins TRBV5-1 to TRBJ1-5; D gene uncertain. V was clipped by 5 bases and J by 2 bases, with 8 bases between them. The CDR3 contains 13 residues. Germline CDR1 and CDR2: SGHRS and YFSETQ. The CDR3 loop is CASSREGNQPQHF. The CDR3 DNA reads as TGCGCCAGCAGTCGGGAAGGCAATCAGCCCCAGCATTTT. The whole variable domain, remainder taken from reference TRBV5-1 and TRBJ1-5, is KAGVTQTPRYLIKTRGQQVTLSCSPISGHRSVSWYQQTPGQGLQFLFEYFSETQRNKGNFPGRFSGRQFSNSRSEMNVSTLELGDSALYLCASSREGNQPQHFGDGTRLSIL.

There are a few counts of this clonotype. The chain couples TRBV14 to TRBJ1-4; TRBD1 aligns across 10 bases. V shed 4 bases, J shed 8 bases, and the junction held 10 bases outside the gene matches. The CDR3 sequence is 16 residues long. The V gene's germline CDR1 is SGHDN and CDR2 FVKESK. The CDR3 sequence is CASSRLGGTGAEKLFF. DNA of the CDR3: TGTGCCAGCAGCCGGTTAGGTGGGACAGGGGCCGAAAAACTGTTTTTT.